The 2 T cell receptor beta chains given below trace back to one sample, sequenced in a study of vaccination and CD4 T cells after COVID-19. Researchers used the Oncomine TCR Beta short-read assay to sequence DNA from cultured CD4+ T cells. TCRdb re-derived calls from the PCR reads in MiXCR, one entry per CDR3 protein. Here the sample spans around 20,000 distinct CDR3 sequences, roughly 47% being singletons. This sample's treatment: roughly ten-day PBMC culture with coronavirus spike peptide pools or control peptides (ViraFEST assay). The antigens these receptors bind are not known. Material: cultured CD4+ T cells from blood. These TCRs come from a human donor with COVID-19.

The chain joins TRBV6-5 to TRBJ1-5; 7 bases align to TRBD1. The CDR3 spans 15 residues. Germline V gene sequence: CDR1 MNHEY, CDR2 SVGAGI. Trimming cost V 3 bases and J 7 bases; bases outside gene matches: 9. The CDR3 reads CASSYNDREGQPQHF. CDR3 DNA: TGTGCCAGCAGTTATAACGACAGGGAGGGACAGCCCCAGCATTTT.

This clonotype is classed as large. The rearrangement links TRBV6-2 or TRBV6-3 to TRBJ1-5; 9 bases line up with TRBD1. There are 15 residues in the CDR3. Germline V gives CDR1 MNHEY, CDR2 SVGEGT. Trimming took 0 bases from V and 9 from J; bases not matched to a gene: 6. DNA of the CDR3: TGTGCCAGCAGTTACTCCGGGACAGGGACCGGGCCCCAGCATTTT. Translated: CASSYSGTGTGPQHF.